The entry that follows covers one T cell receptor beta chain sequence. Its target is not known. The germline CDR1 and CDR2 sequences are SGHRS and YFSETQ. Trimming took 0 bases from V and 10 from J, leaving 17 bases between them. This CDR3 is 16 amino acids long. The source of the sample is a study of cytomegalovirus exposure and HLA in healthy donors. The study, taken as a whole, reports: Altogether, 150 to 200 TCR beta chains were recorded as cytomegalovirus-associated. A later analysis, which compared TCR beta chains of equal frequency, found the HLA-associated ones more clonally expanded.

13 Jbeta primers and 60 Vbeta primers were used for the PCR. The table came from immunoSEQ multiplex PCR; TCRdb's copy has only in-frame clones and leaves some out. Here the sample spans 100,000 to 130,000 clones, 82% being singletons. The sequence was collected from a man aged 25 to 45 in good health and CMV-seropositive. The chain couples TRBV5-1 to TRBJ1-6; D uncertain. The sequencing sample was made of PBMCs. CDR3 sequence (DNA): TGCGCCAGCAGCTTGGGATCGATCGGGGAAGGGTCACCCCTCCACTTT. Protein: CASSLGSIGEGSPLHF.